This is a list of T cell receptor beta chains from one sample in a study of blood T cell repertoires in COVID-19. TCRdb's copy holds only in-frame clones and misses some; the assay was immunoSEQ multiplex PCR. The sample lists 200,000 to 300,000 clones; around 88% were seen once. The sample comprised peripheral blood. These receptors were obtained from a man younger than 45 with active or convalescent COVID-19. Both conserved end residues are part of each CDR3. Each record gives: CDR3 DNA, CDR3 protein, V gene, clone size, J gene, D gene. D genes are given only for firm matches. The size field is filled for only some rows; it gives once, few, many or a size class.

CDR3 DNA: TGCAGTGCTAGCGAGTTCGCTGAAGCTTTCTTT
CDR3 protein: CSASEFAEAFF
V gene: TRBV20-1
clone size: NA
J gene: TRBJ1-1
D gene: NA

CDR3 DNA: TGCGCCAGCAATTTCCAGGGGGCCGACGAGCAGTACTTC
CDR3 protein: CASNFQGADEQYF
V gene: TRBV5-1
clone size: NA
J gene: TRBJ2-7
D gene: TRBD1

CDR3 DNA: TGTGCCTGGACCGGACAGGGGACCACTGAAGCTTTCTTT
CDR3 protein: CAWTGQGTTEAFF
V gene: TRBV30
clone size: NA
J gene: TRBJ1-1
D gene: TRBD1

CDR3 DNA: TGTGCCAGCAGCCCTACACAGGAGCTTCCAAGGGCTTTCTTT
CDR3 protein: CASSPTQELPRAFF
V gene: TRBV11-2
clone size: NA
J gene: TRBJ1-1
D gene: NA

CDR3 DNA: TGTGCCAGCAGCGACACTGGGACAGGGAGGCAGCCCCAGCATTTT
CDR3 protein: CASSDTGTGRQPQHF
V gene: TRBV6-2/TRBV6-3
clone size: once
J gene: TRBJ1-5
D gene: TRBD1

CDR3 DNA: TGTGCCAGCAGCTTCGCAGGGTTTAATGAAAAACTGTTTTTT
CDR3 protein: CASSFAGFNEKLFF
V gene: TRBV9
clone size: NA
J gene: TRBJ1-4
D gene: NA

CDR3 DNA: TGTGCCAGCCGGGACAGACCTGAAAAACTGTTTTTT
CDR3 protein: CASRDRPEKLFF
V gene: TRBV19
clone size: NA
J gene: TRBJ1-4
D gene: TRBD1

CDR3 DNA: TGTGCCAGCAGCTTAGAATACAGACGGAACACTGAAGCTTTCTTT
CDR3 protein: CASSLEYRRNTEAFF
V gene: TRBV11-3
clone size: NA
J gene: TRBJ1-1
D gene: NA

CDR3 DNA: TGTGCCAGCAGCCTACGATCCGGACACCGGAGCTCCTACGAGCAGTACTTC
CDR3 protein: CASSLRSGHRSSYEQYF
V gene: TRBV7-8
clone size: NA
J gene: TRBJ2-7
D gene: NA

CDR3 DNA: TGTGCCAGCAGCTTAGCGGTGAGAGCGGGAGCATACAATGAGCAGTTCTTC
CDR3 protein: CASSLAVRAGAYNEQFF
V gene: TRBV7-8
clone size: NA
J gene: TRBJ2-1
D gene: TRBD2

CDR3 DNA: TGTGCCAGCAGCCACCAGCACACAGAGAACACTGAAGCTTTCTTT
CDR3 protein: CASSHQHTENTEAFF
V gene: TRBV6-5
clone size: NA
J gene: TRBJ1-1
D gene: NA

CDR3 DNA: TGTGCCAGCAGCCAAAACAGGGTCTCCTACGAGCAGTACTTC
CDR3 protein: CASSQNRVSYEQYF
V gene: TRBV7-8
clone size: NA
J gene: TRBJ2-7
D gene: NA

CDR3 DNA: TGTGCCAGCCGGAGAGGGCAGCACTACGAGCAGTACTTC
CDR3 protein: CASRRGQHYEQYF
V gene: TRBV27
clone size: NA
J gene: TRBJ2-7
D gene: NA

CDR3 DNA: TGTGCCAGTAGTATAGGGGCAGAACGATACGAGCAGTACTTC
CDR3 protein: CASSIGAERYEQYF
V gene: TRBV19
clone size: NA
J gene: TRBJ2-7
D gene: NA